The 9 T cell receptor beta chains below were found in one sample sequenced in a study of CD8 T cells in ankylosing spondylitis. One entry per CDR3 protein results from TCRdb running MiXCR on the 5' RACE reads. The sample lists about 350,000 distinct CDR3 sequences; 20% to 25% were seen once. The material sequenced was blood, either unsorted or a sorted T cell fraction (not recorded which). The receptors come from a male donor with ankylosing spondylitis or in good health (not recorded which).

The rearrangement joins TRBV3-1 to TRBJ1-1; D perhaps matches TRBD1 (6 bases). Trimming removed 4 bases at V and 3 bases at J, with 15 bases between. CDR1 is LGHDT and CDR2 is YNNKEL in the germline V gene (reference sequence). CDR3 length equals 15 residues. The CDR3, as DNA: TGTGCCAGCAGCCCGAACAGGGAAGCGGACACTGAAGCTTTCTTT. Translated: CASSPNREADTEAFF.

This chain uses TRBV20-1 with TRBJ2-7; D remains unclear. The CDR3 is 14 residues long. From germline, CDR1 is DFQATT and CDR2 SNEGSKA (reference sequence). The V end lost 5 bases, the J end lost 3 bases, and 17 bases lay between the germline ends. In nucleotides, the CDR3 is TGCAGTGCTCCCACCGATTGGGTTGGCTACGAGCAGTACTTC. It specifies CSAPTDWVGYEQYF.

This clonotype showed up just a few times. This chain connects TRBV29-1 to TRBJ2-7, with TRBD1 matching 8 bases. Germline CDR1 is SQVTM and CDR2 is ANQGSEA. This CDR3 spans 13 amino acids. The J segment lost 6 bases and the V segment lost 4 bases, leaving 8 bases of the junction unmatched. The DNA of the CDR3 is TGCAGCGTTGGACAGGGGATGGATGGCGAGCAGTACTTC. It codes for CSVGQGMDGEQYF.

This clonotype was counted only a few times. The rearrangement uses TRBV12-5 and TRBJ1-1; D call uncertain. Germline V gene data show CDR1 as LGHNT and CDR2 as FRNRAP. The CDR3 spans 11 residues. CDR3 protein: CAAGWGTEAFF. The CDR3 nucleotides are TGTGCCGCGGGATGGGGCACTGAAGCTTTCTTT.

This clonotype was seen a handful of times. The gene calls are TRBV27 and TRBJ2-6; unclear D gene. Trimming took off 1 base at V and 4 bases at J, with 8 bases between the two ends. This CDR3 is built from 15 residues. The V gene's germline CDR1 is MNHEY and CDR2 SMNVEV (reference sequence). Here the CDR3 reads CASSLLGSGANVLTF. The CDR3 DNA reads TGTGCCAGCAGTTTATTAGGGTCCGGGGCCAACGTCCTGACTTTC.

This clonotype was counted between two and nine times. The V gene is TRBV5-1, the J gene TRBJ2-3; possible D gene TRBD1, 5 bases. Germline V gene sequence: CDR1 SGHRS, CDR2 YFSETQ. This CDR3 is built from 14 residues. V was trimmed by 0 bases and J by 4 bases, leaving 9 bases between them. The CDR3 DNA is TGCGCCAGCAGCTTGGCCCAGGGTGCAGATACGCAGTATTTT. This encodes CASSLAQGADTQYF. The full variable domain, rest sourced from reference TRBV5-1 and TRBJ2-3, is KAGVTQTPRYLIKTRGQQVTLSCSPISGHRSVSWYQQTPGQGLQFLFEYFSETQRNKGNFPGRFSGRQFSNSRSEMNVSTLELGDSALYLCASSLAQGADTQYFGPGTRLTVL.

This rearrangement joins TRBV7-8 to TRBJ2-1; D gene ambiguous. V was clipped by 0 bases and J by 10 bases, with 4 bases between them. Looked up from germline, CDR1 is SGHVS and CDR2 is FQNEAQ. This CDR3 comprises 11 residues. The CDR3 here is CASSLATEQFF. In nucleotides, the CDR3 is TGTGCCAGCAGCTTAGCGACAGAGCAGTTCTTC.

This clonotype occurred once. The chain has TRBV4-1 and TRBJ2-1; possibly TRBD2 for D (5 bases). CDR1 MGHRA and CDR2 YSYEKL come from the germline V gene. V was cut by 1 base and J by 8 bases, with 9 bases left in between. This CDR3 is 13 amino acids long. CDR3 nucleotide sequence: TGCGCCAGCAGCCAAGTCGTGCGGGATGAGCAGTTCTTC. Translating gives CASSQVVRDEQFF.

As DNA, the CDR3 is TGTGCCAGCAGCCAATTGACTTCAGCGCAGTATTTT. This encodes CASSQLTSAQYF. The chain recombines TRBV3-1 with TRBJ2-3; D is uncertain. The CDR3 totals 12 residues. Trimming pared 2 bases from V and 10 bases from J, leaving 10 bases between. Germline V gene sequence: CDR1 LGHDT, CDR2 YNNKEL (reference sequence).